This T cell receptor (beta chain) was profiled in a study of blood T cells in healthy people across ages. A second PCR of roughly 6 to 12 cycles used a sample-barcoded 5' primer and a J-beta primer mix. TCRdb reanalysed the 5' RACE reads using MiXCR and keeps one entry per CDR3 protein. Of 800,000 to 950,000 distinct CDR3 sequences listed, roughly 28% were seen once; the top ten hold more than 8.5%. Whole-study results and caveats: Whereas aged donors had fewer naive CD4+ cells, long-lived donors had more of them and higher diversity.

Trimming shortened V by 7 bases and J by 4 bases, and 10 bases separated the two germline ends. The CDR3 is made up of 13 amino acids. In germline, CDR1 is SEHNR, CDR2 FQNEAQ (reference sequence). This clonotype was picked up one time. The antigen is undetermined. These data were likewise used in another study, on T cells of mothers and their children. This second study says: Each child contributed some 3 million TCR beta CDR3 reads, while each mother contributed over 8 million. Nobody spotted any persistent microchimeric T cell clones.

The clonotype was recovered from a woman aged 40 to 55 in good health. The sample was blood. The chain has TRBV7-9 and TRBJ2-2; D not certain. CDR3 loop: CASTPTATGELFF. CDR3 in DNA: TGTGCCAGCACCCCGACGGCCACCGGGGAGCTGTTTTTT.